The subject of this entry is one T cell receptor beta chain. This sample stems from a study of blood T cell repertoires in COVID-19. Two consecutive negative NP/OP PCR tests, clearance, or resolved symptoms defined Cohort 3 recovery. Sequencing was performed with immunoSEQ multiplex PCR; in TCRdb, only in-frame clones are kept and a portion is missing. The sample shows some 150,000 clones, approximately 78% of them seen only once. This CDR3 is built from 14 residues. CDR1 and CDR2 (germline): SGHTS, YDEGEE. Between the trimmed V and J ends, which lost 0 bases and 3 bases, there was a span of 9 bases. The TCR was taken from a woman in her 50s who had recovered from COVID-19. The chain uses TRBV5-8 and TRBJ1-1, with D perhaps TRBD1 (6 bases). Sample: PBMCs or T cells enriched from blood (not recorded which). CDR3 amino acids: CASSLAPGDTEAFF. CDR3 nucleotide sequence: TGTGCCAGCAGCTTGGCGCCAGGGGACACTGAAGCTTTCTTT.